This TCR beta chain came from a study of blood T cell repertoires in COVID-19. About the research overall: From the United States, Italy and Spain came samples of acute and convalescent COVID-19. The cDNA or gDNA used as material had been derived from T cells, B-cell-depleted T cells, or PBMCs.

This clone was recorded a few times. The data were produced by immunoSEQ multiplex PCR, yet TCRdb's version contains in-frame clones alone and is incomplete. This sample has approximately 9,700 clones, with 89% found just once. The CDR3 covers 14 residues. J was trimmed by 5 bases and V by 6 bases; bases with no gene match: 3. Germline V CDR1 and CDR2: SGHTA, FQGTGA. Sequenced input: peripheral blood. The TCR comes from a human donor in a cohort sampled during active COVID-19. V and J are TRBV7-3 and TRBJ2-3; 12 bases match TRBD2. As DNA, the CDR3 is TGTGCCAGCAGGCTAGCGGGGGGGCAAGATACGCAGTATTTT. It is translated as CASRLAGGQDTQYF.